The clone carrying this T cell receptor (beta chain) turned up a few times. Its specificity is unknown. This sample stems from a study of cytotoxic CD8 clonotypes in ibrutinib-treated CLL. Study context: The cohort had about a dozen relapsed/refractory and 15 treatment-naive patients, 17 IGHV unmutated. Findings and caveats of the study: Starting clonality was above that of age-matched healthy donors and tracked circulating CD8+ T-cell counts. Public clonotypes proved infrequent, and on treatment they shrank or remained steady.

With V trimmed by 6 bases and J by 5 bases, 7 bases remained unmatched. The germline V gene has CDR1 LNHDA and CDR2 SQIVND (reference sequence). This CDR3 is 15 amino acids long. Target depth was 1 in 200,000 to 1 in 1 million T cells, about 10x per clonotype. Clones were sequenced by immunoSEQ multiplex PCR, and TCRdb holds only the in-frame ones, with some missing. The sample lists 150,000 or so clones; under 85% were seen once. The receptor was isolated from a human donor with chronic lymphocytic leukemia. The sequencing here drew on PBMCs, taken after 24 months of ibrutinib treatment. V and J are TRBV19 and TRBJ2-7; 13 bases match TRBD2. The CDR3 region is CASRPQLAGGNEQYF. CDR3 DNA sequence: TGTGCCAGTAGACCTCAACTAGCGGGAGGGAACGAGCAGTACTTC.